This record concerns one T cell receptor (beta chain) sequence. The entry originates in a study of human T cells and chemical hapten exposure. Study-wide context: An area of 2 cm by roughly 2 cm on upper inner arm skin received 2% DPC for sensitization. Patients received weekly diphenylcyclopropenone doses to the scalp throughout the approximately 24-week study.

MiXCR was run by TCRdb on the RACE reads, yielding one entry per CDR3 protein. The sample includes 84,000 or so distinct CDR3 sequences, about 10% of them seen just once. The germline CDR1 and CDR2 sequences are MDHEN and SYDVKM. The CDR3 has 11 amino acids. Deletions cut 3 bases from V and 7 bases from J, with 6 bases between. Sample time point: patch test 1, 2 weeks after DPC sensitization. Noted treatment: therapeutic diphenylcyclopropenone sensitization with weekly scalp DPC. The sequence was obtained from a man in his forties or fifties with alopecia areata. Some clones in this sample may be carry-over from other donors' samples. Sequencing was performed on whole blood, taken in connection with sensitization to the hapten diphenylcyclopropenone (DPC). This rearrangement joins TRBV28 to TRBJ1-2; TRBD1 might be the D (5 bases). CDR3 nucleotides: TGTGCCAGCAGTTTGGGGGTTGGCTACACCTTC. Amino acids: CASSLGVGYTF.